This TCR beta chain was identified in a study of tumor and adjacent non-tumor tissue in lung cancer. Study at large: Patients were aged about 30 to 76, 9 to 10 men and about five women, stage I to III.

This sample's RNA came from whole unsorted tissue. This CDR3 is built from 15 residues. The germline gives CDR1 SQVTM, CDR2 ANQGSEA. The library came from three nested PCR rounds adapted from ARM-PCR protocols. MiXCR was run by TCRdb on the multiplex PCR reads, yielding one entry per CDR3 protein. The sample consists of fewer than 120,000 distinct CDR3 sequences, over 75% of them appearing once. This receptor was taken from a man between 65 and 79 years old with non-small cell lung cancer. Input material: lung tumor tissue. The J gene is TRBJ1-4, the V gene TRBV29-1; D call uncertain. The CDR3 reads CGIGPEGGLNEKLFF. CDR3 bases: TGCGGCATTGGGCCGGAGGGTGGTTTGAATGAAAAACTGTTTTTT.